In its sample, the clone carrying this T cell receptor beta chain was seen once. Its antigen is currently unknown. The sample originates from a study of neoadjuvant nivolumab and ipilimumab in lung cancer. CDR3 length: 17 amino acids. V was clipped by 2 bases and J by 5 bases, with 21 bases between them. CDR1 and CDR2 from the germline V gene are GTSNPN and SVGIG (reference sequence). Points from the study as a whole: TCR clonality did not significantly correlate with pathologic tumor regression. Compared with tumor-adjacent uninvolved lung, resected tumors showed greater richness and clonality.

The method was immunoSEQ multiplex PCR; TCRdb's version includes in-frame clones alone and lacks a portion of them. The profile shows approximately 7,700 clones, roughly 90% of them singletons. The V and J genes are TRBV30 and TRBJ1-4; possibly TRBD1 for D (5 bases). Sequencing was performed on tumor tissue, taken after neoadjuvant nivolumab, alone or with ipilimumab, at or shortly before surgery. This receptor was identified in an adult with non-small cell lung cancer. Some clones in this sample may be carry-over from other donors' samples. As DNA, the CDR3 is TGTGCCTGGAGTCTCCCGCGATTTGGGGCTCTAAATGAAAAACTGTTTTTT. Amino acid sequence: CAWSLPRFGALNEKLFF.